This T cell receptor beta chain derives from a study of identical twins. This clonotype has a handful of counts. Through template switching, a universal primer site was introduced, and the cDNA contained unique molecular identifiers. A single record per CDR3 protein comes from TCRdb applying MiXCR to the 5' RACE reads. Among 700,000 or so distinct CDR3 sequences listed, about 9.4% were seen once. The CDR3 consists of 15 residues. Germline lookup yields CDR1 KGHDR and CDR2 SFDVKD. V lost 3 bases and J 0 bases, leaving 10 bases between the germline ends. These data were likewise used in another study, on yellow fever vaccine responses in identical twins.

The J gene is TRBJ2-5, the V gene TRBV24-1, with D uncertain. Sequenced material: PBMCs. This receptor was identified in a young woman in good health. The CDR3 sequence is CATSDVGTNQETQYF. The CDR3 DNA is TGTGCCACCAGTGATGTGGGCACCAACCAAGAGACCCAGTACTTC.